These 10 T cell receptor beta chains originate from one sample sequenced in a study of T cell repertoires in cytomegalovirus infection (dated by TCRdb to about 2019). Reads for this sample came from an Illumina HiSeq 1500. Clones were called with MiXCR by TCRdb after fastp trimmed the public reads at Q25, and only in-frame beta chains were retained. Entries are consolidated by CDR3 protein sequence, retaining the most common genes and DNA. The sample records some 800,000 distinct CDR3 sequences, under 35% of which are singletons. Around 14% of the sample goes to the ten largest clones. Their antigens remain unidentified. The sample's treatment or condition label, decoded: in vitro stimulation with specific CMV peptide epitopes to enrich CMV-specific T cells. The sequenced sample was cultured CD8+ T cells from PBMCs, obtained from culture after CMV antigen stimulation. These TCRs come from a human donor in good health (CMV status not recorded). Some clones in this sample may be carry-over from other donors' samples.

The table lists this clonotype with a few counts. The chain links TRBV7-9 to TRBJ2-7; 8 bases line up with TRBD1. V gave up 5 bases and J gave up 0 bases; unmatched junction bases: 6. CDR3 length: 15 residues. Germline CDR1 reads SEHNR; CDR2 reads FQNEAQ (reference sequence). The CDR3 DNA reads TGTGCCAGCAGCCACCGGGACAGGCCCTCCTACGAGCAGTACTTC. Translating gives CASSHRDRPSYEQYF.

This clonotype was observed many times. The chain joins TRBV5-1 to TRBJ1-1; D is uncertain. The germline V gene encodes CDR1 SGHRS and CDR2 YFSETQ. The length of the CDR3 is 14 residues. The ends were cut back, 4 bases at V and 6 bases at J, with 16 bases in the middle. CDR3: CASSPAGVGPEAFF. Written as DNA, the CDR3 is TGCGCCAGCAGCCCGGCGGGAGTCGGGCCTGAAGCTTTCTTT.

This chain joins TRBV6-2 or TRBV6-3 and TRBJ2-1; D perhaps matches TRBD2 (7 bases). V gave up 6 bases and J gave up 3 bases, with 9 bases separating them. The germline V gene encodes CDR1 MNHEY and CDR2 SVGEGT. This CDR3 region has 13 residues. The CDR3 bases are TGTGCCAGCAGGGGGGGGCTCTACAATGAGCAGTTCTTC. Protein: CASRGGLYNEQFF.

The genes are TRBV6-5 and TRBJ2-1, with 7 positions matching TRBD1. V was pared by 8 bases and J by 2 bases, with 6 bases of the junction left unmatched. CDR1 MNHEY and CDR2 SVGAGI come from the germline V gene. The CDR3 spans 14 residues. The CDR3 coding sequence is TGTGCCAGCCGAGACAGGGATCCCTACAATGAGCAGTTCTTC. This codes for CASRDRDPYNEQFF.

DNA of the CDR3: TGTGCCAGCAGTTACGACCCTGGGGGTGGCACTGAAGCTTTCTTT. It is translated as CASSYDPGGGTEAFF. The V call is TRBV6-5, the J call TRBJ1-1, with a possible D match to TRBD1 (5 bases). The CDR3 has 15 residues. In germline, CDR1 is MNHEY, CDR2 SVGAGI. Trimming stripped 2 bases from V and 4 bases from J, with 14 bases between.

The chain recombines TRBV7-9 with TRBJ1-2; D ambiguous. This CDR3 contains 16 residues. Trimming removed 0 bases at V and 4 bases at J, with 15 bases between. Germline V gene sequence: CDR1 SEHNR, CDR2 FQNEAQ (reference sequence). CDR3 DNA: TGTGCCAGCAGCTTAGCTTCCGACTCCACGACCTATGGCTACACCTTC. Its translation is CASSLASDSTTYGYTF.

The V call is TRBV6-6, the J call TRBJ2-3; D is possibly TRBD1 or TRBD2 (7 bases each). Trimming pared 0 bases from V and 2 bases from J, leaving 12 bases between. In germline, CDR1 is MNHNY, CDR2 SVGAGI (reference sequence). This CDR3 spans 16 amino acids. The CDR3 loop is CASSYSPGGDTDTQYF. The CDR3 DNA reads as TGTGCCAGCAGTTACTCGCCAGGGGGGGACACAGATACGCAGTATTTT.

This CDR3 reads CASSIFGQINQPQHF. CDR3 coding DNA: TGTGCCAGTAGTATCTTCGGACAGATCAATCAGCCCCAGCATTTT. J is TRBJ1-5 and V is TRBV19; possibly TRBD1 for D (6 bases). The CDR3 is 15 residues long. Germline values: CDR1 LNHDA, CDR2 SQIVND (reference sequence). V gave up 3 bases and J gave up 3 bases, with 12 bases separating them.

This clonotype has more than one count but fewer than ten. This CDR3 is CASSHVSGGTSTDTQYF. The CDR3 DNA follows: TGTGCCAGCAGCCACGTTAGCGGGGGGACTAGCACAGATACGCAGTATTTT. The chain couples TRBV3-1 to TRBJ2-3; 10 bases fit TRBD2. Germline assignment: CDR1 LGHDT and CDR2 YNNKEL (reference sequence). Germline trimming cut 3 bases from V and 0 bases from J; bases unmatched to any gene: 6. The CDR3 is 17 residues long.

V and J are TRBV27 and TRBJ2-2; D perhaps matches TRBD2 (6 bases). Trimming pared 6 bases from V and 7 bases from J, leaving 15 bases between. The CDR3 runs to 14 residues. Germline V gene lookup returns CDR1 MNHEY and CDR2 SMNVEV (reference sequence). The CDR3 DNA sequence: TGTGCCAGCAGCCCCAGACTAGGAGTCGGGGAGCTGTTTTTT. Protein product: CASSPRLGVGELFF.